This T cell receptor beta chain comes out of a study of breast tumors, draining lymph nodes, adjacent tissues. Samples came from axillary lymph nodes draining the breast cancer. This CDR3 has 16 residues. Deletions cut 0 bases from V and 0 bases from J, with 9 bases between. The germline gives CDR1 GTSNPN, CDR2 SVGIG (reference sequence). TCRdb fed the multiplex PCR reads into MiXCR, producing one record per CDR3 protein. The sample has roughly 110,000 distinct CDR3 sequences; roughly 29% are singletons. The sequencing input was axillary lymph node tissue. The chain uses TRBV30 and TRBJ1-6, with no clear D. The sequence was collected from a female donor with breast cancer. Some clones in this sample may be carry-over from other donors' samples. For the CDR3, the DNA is TGTGCCTGGAGTGTAGGGAGGAGCTCCTATAATTCACCCCTCCACTTT. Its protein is CAWSVGRSSYNSPLHF.